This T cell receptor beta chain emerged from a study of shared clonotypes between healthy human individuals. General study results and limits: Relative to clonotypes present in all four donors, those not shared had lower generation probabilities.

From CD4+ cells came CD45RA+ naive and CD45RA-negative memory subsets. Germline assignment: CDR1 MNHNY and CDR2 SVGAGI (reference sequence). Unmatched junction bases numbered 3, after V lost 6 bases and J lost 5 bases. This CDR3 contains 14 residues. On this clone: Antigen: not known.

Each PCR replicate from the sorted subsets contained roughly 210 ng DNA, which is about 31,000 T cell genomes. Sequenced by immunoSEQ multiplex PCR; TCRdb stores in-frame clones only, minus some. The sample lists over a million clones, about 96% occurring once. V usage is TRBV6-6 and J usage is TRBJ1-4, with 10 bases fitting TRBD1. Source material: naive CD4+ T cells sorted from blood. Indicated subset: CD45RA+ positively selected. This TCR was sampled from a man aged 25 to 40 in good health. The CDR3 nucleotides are TGTGCCAGCAGGGACAGGGGGGGAAATGAAAAACTGTTTTTT. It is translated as CASRDRGGNEKLFF.